This entry lists 17 T cell receptor beta chains sequenced from one sample in a study of T cell changes during pregnancy in multiple sclerosis. Profiling relied on immunoSEQ multiplex PCR, and the TCRdb table lists in-frame clones only, not all of them. The sample yields approximately 89,000 clones, approximately 94% seen once. The source material was peripheral blood, sampled in the third trimester of pregnancy. Receptors were obtained from a female donor with multiple sclerosis, enrolled in a pregnancy study.

This rearrangement joins TRBV15 to TRBJ1-2; 8 positions agree with TRBD1. J gave up 0 bases and V 0 bases, and 6 bases lay outside the gene matches. The CDR3 sequence is 17 residues long. CDR1 and CDR2 (germline): LNHNV, YYDKDF (reference sequence). The CDR3 region has the DNA TGTGCCACCAGCAGAGACAAACAGGGGGATCCTAACTATGGCTACACCTTC. Protein: CATSRDKQGDPNYGYTF.

The table lists this clone with a few counts. CDR3 coding DNA: TGTGCCAGCAGTGACTGGGCAGGCACTGAAGCTTTCTTT. It yields the protein CASSDWAGTEAFF. The V and J genes are TRBV6-4 and TRBJ1-1, with unresolved D. The length of the CDR3 is 13 residues. The germline V and J ends were trimmed by 1 base and 4 bases, with 7 bases remaining between them. CDR1 is MRHNA and CDR2 is SNTAGT in the germline V gene.

Here the CDR3 DNA reads TGTGCCATCAGTGAGGCGAACAGCTACGAGCAGTACTTC. Residues: CAISEANSYEQYF. The rearrangement joins TRBV10-3 to TRBJ2-7, with D unclear. V shed 2 bases and J shed 3 bases, with 8 bases lying between them. Germline loops: CDR1 ENHRY, CDR2 SYGVKD. The CDR3 runs to 13 residues.

This sequence joins TRBV11-2 and TRBJ1-2, with D possibly TRBD1 on 5 matching bases. Per germline, CDR1 SGHAT and CDR2 FQNNGV. This CDR3 has 14 amino acids. V was pared by 2 bases and J by 1 base, with 8 bases between. The CDR3 coding sequence is TGTGCCAGCAGCTTAACGACAGATAACTATGGCTACACCTTC. It yields the protein CASSLTTDNYGYTF.

The chain couples TRBV19 to TRBJ2-3; 7 nucleotides agree with TRBD2. V gave up 4 bases and J gave up 0 bases; unmatched junction bases: 1. CDR1 and CDR2 (germline): LNHDA, SQIVND (reference sequence). The CDR3 has 14 residues. CDR3 in DNA: TGTGCCAGTAGTAAGCGGGGTAGCACAGATACGCAGTATTTT. The encoded protein is CASSKRGSTDTQYF.

The rearrangement links TRBV28 to TRBJ1-4; no clear D gene. The germline V and J ends were trimmed by 8 bases and 0 bases, with 13 bases remaining between them. The germline CDR1 and CDR2 sequences are MDHEN and SYDVKM. The CDR3 is made up of 15 amino acids. The CDR3 bases are TGTGCCAGCTCCGGAGTCGGGGCAACTAATGAAAAACTGTTTTTT. Its protein is CASSGVGATNEKLFF.

This clone has only one observation. CDR3 coding DNA: TGCGCCAGCAGTGACAGGGCTAGCTCCTACGAGCAGTACTTC. This codes for CASSDRASSYEQYF. The genes are TRBV10-2 and TRBJ2-7, with a tentative D call TRBD1 (5 bases). The CDR3 extends over 14 amino acids. Per the germline V gene, CDR1 is WSHSY and CDR2 is SAAADI. Trimming cost V 3 bases and J 0 bases, with 9 bases left between them.

This chain joins TRBV18 and TRBJ2-1; possible D gene TRBD2, 5 bases. This CDR3 comprises 12 residues. The germline V and J ends were trimmed by 1 base and 8 bases, with 6 bases remaining between them. Germline V CDR1 and CDR2: KGHSH, LQKENI. CDR3 sequence reads: CASSPQRDEQFF. CDR3 DNA sequence: TGTGCCAGCTCACCACAGAGGGATGAGCAGTTCTTC.

As regards this clone: The junction differs from germline at one of its ends, possibly a read error. The rearrangement uses TRBV6-6 and TRBJ2-2, with D possibly TRBD2 on 5 matching bases. CDR3 length: 15 amino acids. The germline V gene encodes CDR1 MNHNY and CDR2 SVGAGI (reference sequence). CDR3 protein: CASSHSGKNTGELFF. The CDR3 bases are TGTGCCAGCAGTCACTCCGGGAAGAACACCGGGGAGCTGTTTTTT.

This clone was seen once. The V call is TRBV11-3, the J call TRBJ2-1; the match to TRBD1 covers 7 bases. This CDR3 spans 15 amino acids. Per germline, CDR1 SGHNT and CDR2 YENEEA. With V trimmed by 3 bases and J by 6 bases, 8 bases remained unmatched. The CDR3 bases are TGTGCCAGCAGCTTTAACAGGGGCCCCTTCAATGAGCAGTTCTTC. Translated, it gives CASSFNRGPFNEQFF.

The chain couples TRBV6-1 to TRBJ2-7; TRBD1 might be the D (6 bases). With 10 bases removed from V and 2 bases from J, the gap between germline ends came to 15 bases. This CDR3 is built from 13 residues. Germline CDR1 is MNHNS and CDR2 is SASEGT. The CDR3: CATLRRGTYEQYF. CDR3 sequence (DNA): TGTGCCACCCTGAGAAGGGGGACCTACGAGCAGTACTTC.

CDR3 region: CASSQDQTGGNQPQHF. In nucleotides, the CDR3 is TGCGCCAGCAGCCAAGACCAGACAGGGGGAAATCAGCCCCAGCATTTT. V gene TRBV4-1 combines with J gene TRBJ1-5, with 9 bases aligning to TRBD1. The ends lost 0 bases at V and 4 bases at J; junction bases unmatched: 4. Germline values: CDR1 MGHRA, CDR2 YSYEKL. The CDR3 is 16 residues long.

The chain has TRBV5-8 and TRBJ1-3; the D is unclear. V dropped 5 bases and J dropped 0 bases, with 12 bases sitting between them. Germline V CDR1 and CDR2: SGHTS, YDEGEE. This CDR3 contains 15 residues. CDR3 bases: TGTGCCAGCAGTTATACACAGTACTCTGGAAACACCATATATTTT. It specifies CASSYTQYSGNTIYF.

The chain couples TRBV4-1 to TRBJ1-1; no clear D. CDR1 and CDR2 from the germline V gene are MGHRA and YSYEKL. The V and J ends lost 0 bases and 3 bases respectively, with 8 bases between them. CDR3 length equals 14 residues. In DNA, the CDR3 is TGCGCCAGCAGCCAAGAGATCCGGGACACTGAAGCTTTCTTT. Translation: CASSQEIRDTEAFF.

The chain uses TRBV6-6 and TRBJ1-1, with D unresolved. Deletions cut 4 bases from V and 10 bases from J, with 16 bases between. The CDR3 loop spans 13 amino acids. Germline V gives CDR1 MNHNY, CDR2 SVGAGI (reference sequence). This CDR3 reads CASSSRQTIGAFF. In DNA, the CDR3 is TGTGCCAGCAGTTCCCGGCAGACTATAGGAGCTTTCTTT.

The chain employs TRBV7-9 and TRBJ2-2; 8 bases fit TRBD1. Germline values: CDR1 SEHNR, CDR2 FQNEAQ (reference sequence). The CDR3 has 18 residues. J gave up 1 base and V 0 bases, and 7 bases lay outside the gene matches. CDR3 region: CASSLAPRGPENTGELFF. The DNA for the CDR3 is TGTGCCAGCAGCTTAGCCCCCAGGGGGCCCGAGAACACCGGGGAGCTGTTTTTT.

This clone is a singleton in its sample. The genes are TRBV5-5 and TRBJ2-5; 12 bases match TRBD2. The CDR3 totals 17 residues. Trimming cost V 4 bases and J 1 base; bases outside gene matches: 8. In germline, CDR1 is SGHKS, CDR2 YYEKEE (reference sequence). The CDR3 spells CASSPGTSGPLQETQYF. The CDR3 bases are TGTGCCAGCAGCCCCGGGACTAGCGGGCCTCTCCAAGAGACCCAGTACTTC.